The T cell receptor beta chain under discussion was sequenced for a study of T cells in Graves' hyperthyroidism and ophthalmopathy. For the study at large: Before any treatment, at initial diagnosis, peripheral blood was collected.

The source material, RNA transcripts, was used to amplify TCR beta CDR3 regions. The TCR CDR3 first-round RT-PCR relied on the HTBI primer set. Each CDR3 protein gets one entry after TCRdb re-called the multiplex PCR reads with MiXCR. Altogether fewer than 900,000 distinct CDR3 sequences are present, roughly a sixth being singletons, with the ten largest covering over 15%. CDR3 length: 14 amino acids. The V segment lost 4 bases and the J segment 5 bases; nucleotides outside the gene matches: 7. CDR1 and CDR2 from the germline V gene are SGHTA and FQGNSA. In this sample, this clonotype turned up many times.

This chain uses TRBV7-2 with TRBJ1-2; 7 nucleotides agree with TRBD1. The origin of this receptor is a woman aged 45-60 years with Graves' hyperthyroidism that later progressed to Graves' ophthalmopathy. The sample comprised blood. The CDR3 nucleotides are TGTGCCAGCAGCTCCGCCGGGACAGCGTATGGCTACACCTTC. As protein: CASSSAGTAYGYTF.